The clone carrying this T cell receptor (beta chain) was seen only a few times. What it binds is not known. The data derive from a study of T cells after yellow fever vaccination. Findings of the study overall: Booster sampling recovered most clones from primary vaccination (about 97% CD4, around 88% CD8).

TCRdb ran MiXCR on the 5' RACE reads and lists one entry per CDR3 protein. The sample lists approximately 510,000 distinct CDR3 sequences, roughly 22% occurring once. With 7 bases clipped from V and 4 bases from J, the junction kept 9 bases outside the gene matches. This CDR3 contains 14 residues. Here the sequenced sample was PBMCs, taken about 20 days after the first yellow fever vaccination. V and J are TRBV12-3 or TRBV12-4 and TRBJ2-7; 8 nucleotides align to TRBD2. The TCR was taken from a man younger than 35 who received the YFV17D yellow fever vaccine. The CDR3 nucleotides are TGTGCCAGCAATCGGGAGGGAGGGACGTACGAGCAGTACTTC. It is translated as CASNREGGTYEQYF.